This T cell receptor beta chain originates from a study of blood T cell repertoires in COVID-19. TCRdb's table, derived via immunoSEQ multiplex PCR, lists solely in-frame clones and lacks some. The sample yields 150,000 to 180,000 clones, around 83% seen once. Germline-derived CDR1 and CDR2 are SGHRS and YFSETQ. V lost 7 bases to trimming and J lost 5 bases; unmatched junction nucleotides: 15. There are 17 residues in the CDR3. The source is a woman aged 60-75 years with COVID-19, enrolled during active disease. The gene calls are TRBV5-1 and TRBJ1-6, with TRBD1 matching 7 bases. The sample was peripheral blood. The DNA of the CDR3 is TGCGCCAGCGCATCGGGTTCCGGACAGGTTAATAATTCACCCCTCCACTTT. This translates into CASASGSGQVNNSPLHF.